Following are 29 T cell receptor beta chains from one sample sequenced in a study of identifying expanded T cells in peripheral blood. The data were produced by immunoSEQ multiplex PCR, yet TCRdb's version contains in-frame clones alone and is incomplete. The repertoire holds tens of thousands of clones, with approximately 88% as singletons. Specimen: blood. The origin of the receptors is a person between 18 and 75 years old in good health.

V usage is TRBV6-5 and J usage is TRBJ2-1, with 7 bases fitting TRBD2. The length of the CDR3 is 14 residues. The V gene's germline CDR1 is MNHEY and CDR2 SVGAGI. Trimming removed 6 bases from V and 5 bases from J; junction bases left unmatched: 7. CDR3 amino acids: CASSGTITHNEQFF. Written as DNA, the CDR3 is TGTGCCAGCAGCGGGACTATCACTCACAATGAGCAGTTCTTC.

V gene TRBV6-6 combines with J gene TRBJ1-5; D unclear. Germline V gene lookup returns CDR1 MNHNY and CDR2 SVGAGI (reference sequence). V lost 1 base, J lost 0 bases, and 7 bases lay in between. CDR3 length equals 15 residues. As DNA, the CDR3 is TGTGCCAGCAGTTACTTGGGAGCTAGCAATCAGCCCCAGCATTTT. Protein product: CASSYLGASNQPQHF.

The chain links TRBV10-1 to TRBJ2-1, with 7 bases that match TRBD1. This CDR3 contains 15 residues. V lost 4 bases to trimming and J lost 6 bases; unmatched junction nucleotides: 9. Germline V lookup: CDR1 WNHNN, CDR2 SYGVQD (reference sequence). CDR3 nucleotides: TGCGCCAGCAGTGCGAGAAGGGGGCTAAGCAATGAGCAGTTCTTC. Its translation is CASSARRGLSNEQFF.

The table lists this clone with a count of one. CDR3 sequence reads: CASSDWATPYEQYF. The CDR3 DNA reads TGTGCCAGCAGTGATTGGGCTACCCCCTACGAGCAGTACTTC. This chain uses TRBV2 with TRBJ2-7; D not resolved. This CDR3 has 14 amino acids. Trimming removed 3 bases from V and 2 bases from J, with 11 bases in between. Germline CDR1 and CDR2: SNHLY and FYNNEI.

V and J are TRBV7-2 and TRBJ1-1; a possible D gene is TRBD1 (5 bases). The germline V gene encodes CDR1 SGHTA and CDR2 FQGNSA. Trimming pared 2 bases from V and 10 bases from J, leaving 17 bases between. The CDR3 is made up of 14 amino acids. DNA for the CDR3: TGTGCCAGCAGCTTAAGTAGGCAGGGCCTTTCAGCTTTCTTT. Amino acid sequence: CASSLSRQGLSAFF. The entire variable domain, with the rest obtained from reference TRBV7-2 and TRBJ1-1, is as follows: GAGVSQSPSNKVTEKGKDVELRCDPISGHTALYWYRQSLGQGLEFLIYFQGNSAPDKSGLPSDRFSAERTGGSVSTLTIQRTQQEDSAVYLCASSLSRQGLSAFFGQGTRLTVV.

This clone was detected only a few times. The rearrangement links TRBV11-3 to TRBJ2-3, with 7 bases matching TRBD2. The CDR3 length is 17 residues. Unmatched junction bases numbered 8, after V lost 0 bases and J lost 2 bases. The germline CDR1 and CDR2 sequences are SGHNT and YENEEA. The CDR3 DNA is TGTGCCAGCAGCTTAGATCGGCTAGCGGAATTCACAGATACGCAGTATTTT. It yields the protein CASSLDRLAEFTDTQYF.

The rearrangement links TRBV7-9 to TRBJ1-6, with a weak D call TRBD1 (5 bases). Per the germline V gene, CDR1 is SEHNR and CDR2 is FQNEAQ (reference sequence). The CDR3 covers 17 residues. V dropped 1 base and J dropped 9 bases, with 19 bases sitting between them. CDR3 sequence: CASSLELETARGSPLHF. The CDR3 nucleotides read TGTGCCAGCAGCTTAGAATTAGAGACAGCCCGAGGTTCACCCCTCCACTTT.

In DNA form, the CDR3 reads TGTGCCAGCAGCTTAATATCCGGAGGGACTGAAGCTTTCTTT. Its translation: CASSLISGGTEAFF. This sequence joins TRBV11-2 and TRBJ1-1; D gene uncertain. Between the trimmed V and J ends, which lost 2 bases and 5 bases, there was a span of 12 bases. The CDR3 loop spans 14 amino acids. Germline lookup yields CDR1 SGHAT and CDR2 FQNNGV.

The chain carries TRBV19 and TRBJ1-1, with 7 bases fitting TRBD1. The V and J ends lost 6 bases and 7 bases, in that order; junction bases with no gene match: 14. The V gene's germline CDR1 is LNHDA and CDR2 SQIVND (reference sequence). The CDR3 spans 15 residues. The CDR3 is CASSPGGRDRVEAFF. CDR3 nucleotides: TGTGCCAGTAGCCCGGGGGGCCGTGACAGGGTTGAAGCTTTCTTT. Full variable domain (missing parts from reference TRBV19 and TRBJ1-1): DGGITQSPKYLFRKEGQNVTLSCEQNLNHDAMYWYRQDPGQGLRLIYYSQIVNDFQKGDIAEGYSVSREKKESFPLTVTSAQKNPTAFYLCASSPGGRDRVEAFFGQGTRLTVV.

The rearrangement links TRBV6-6 to TRBJ2-7, with D perhaps TRBD2 (6 bases). CDR3 length: 14 residues. The V gene lost 0 bases and the J gene lost 2 bases, with 8 bases spanning the gap. Germline V gene lookup returns CDR1 MNHNY and CDR2 SVGAGI (reference sequence). In nucleotides, the CDR3 is TGTGCCAGCAGTTACTCCCGGGAGACCTACGAGCAGTACTTC. Translation: CASSYSRETYEQYF.

This chain connects TRBV29-1 to TRBJ2-7; possible D gene TRBD1, 6 bases. V lost 5 bases and J 0 bases, leaving 17 bases between the germline ends. The CDR3 spans 15 residues. Germline values: CDR1 SQVTM, CDR2 ANQGSEA. The CDR3 protein is CSVQLGTGSSYEQYF. The DNA for the CDR3 is TGCAGCGTTCAGTTGGGTACAGGGAGCTCCTACGAGCAGTACTTC.

The V and J genes are TRBV5-4 and TRBJ2-1, with TRBD2 as a possible D gene (5 bases). V lost 0 bases, J lost 14 bases, and 12 bases lay in between. The CDR3 contains 12 residues. CDR1 and CDR2 from the germline V gene are SGHNT and YYREEE (reference sequence). The CDR3 DNA reads as TGTGCCAGCAGCTTGGCGGCGGGCTCGGAGTTCTTC. This sequence encodes CASSLAAGSEFF.

V usage is TRBV5-4 and J usage is TRBJ2-7; TRBD2 matches at 11 bases. V trimming: 5 bases; J trimming: 6 bases; junction bases outside the gene matches: 13. This CDR3 is 16 amino acids long. Germline values: CDR1 SGHNT, CDR2 YYREEE (reference sequence). The CDR3 sequence: CASSWLAGGQPSEQYF. CDR3 nucleotide sequence: TGTGCCAGCAGTTGGTTAGCGGGGGGGCAACCGAGCGAGCAGTACTTC.

The V and J genes are TRBV7-8 and TRBJ2-1, with D perhaps matching TRBD2 (5 bases). CDR3 size: 13 residues. Germline values: CDR1 SGHVS, CDR2 FQNEAQ. The V and J ends lost 4 bases and 10 bases respectively, with 14 bases between them. The CDR3 sequence is CASSSRTRREQFF. CDR3 DNA: TGTGCCAGCAGCTCAAGAACCAGGAGGGAGCAGTTCTTC.

The chain uses TRBV5-1 and TRBJ1-2; possible D gene TRBD1, 5 bases. The germline CDR1 and CDR2 sequences are SGHRS and YFSETQ. Deletions cut 5 bases from V and 4 bases from J, with 18 bases between. The CDR3 runs to 15 residues. The CDR3 here is CASREPSGNVYGYTF. CDR3 coding DNA: TGCGCCAGCAGGGAACCCTCAGGGAATGTCTATGGCTACACCTTC.

The chain has TRBV27 and TRBJ2-7; D perhaps matches TRBD1 (5 bases). This CDR3 is 17 amino acids long. V was cut by 2 bases and J by 5 bases, with 22 bases left in between. The V gene's germline CDR1 is MNHEY and CDR2 SMNVEV (reference sequence). This chain's CDR3 is CASSLQGIPLFKDEQYF. The CDR3 nucleotides read TGTGCCAGCAGTTTACAGGGTATCCCTTTATTTAAGGACGAGCAGTACTTC.

The CDR3 DNA follows: TGTGCCAGCAGCTTGGGAAGATACACAGATACGCAGTATTTT. Protein sequence: CASSLGRYTDTQYF. This chain uses TRBV5-6 with TRBJ2-3; the D is unclear. The CDR3 has 14 amino acids. V lost 0 bases to trimming and J lost 2 bases, with 7 bases between them. In germline, CDR1 is SGHDT, CDR2 YYEEEE.

J is TRBJ1-6 and V is TRBV6-5; D not resolved. The length of the CDR3 is 13 residues. Trimming removed 6 bases from V and 8 bases from J, with 11 bases in between. Germline V CDR1 and CDR2: MNHEY, SVGAGI. In DNA form, the CDR3 reads TGTGCCAGCAGCCTACACCTTGATTCACCCCTCCACTTT. It is translated as CASSLHLDSPLHF.

The rearrangement joins TRBV11-2 to TRBJ1-2; D is undetermined. The length of the CDR3 is 12 residues. V lost 4 bases and J lost 14, with 17 bases in between. Looked up from germline, CDR1 is SGHAT and CDR2 is FQNNGV. Written as DNA, the CDR3 is TGTGCCAGCAGCTCCCTCTCTGGAGAGGGAACCTTC. Its protein is CASSSLSGEGTF.

The genes are TRBV30 and TRBJ1-4; D call uncertain. Germline V gene sequence: CDR1 GTSNPN, CDR2 SVGIG (reference sequence). The CDR3 runs to 15 residues. V gave up 0 bases and J gave up 6 bases, with 14 bases separating them. The CDR3: CAWSVEAWPDEKLFF. DNA for the CDR3: TGTGCCTGGAGTGTAGAGGCCTGGCCGGATGAAAAACTGTTTTTT.

The genes are TRBV19 and TRBJ2-7; 11 bases line up with TRBD1. J was trimmed by 3 bases and V by 8 bases; bases with no gene match: 6. Per germline, CDR1 LNHDA and CDR2 SQIVND (reference sequence). This CDR3 contains 14 residues. CDR3 sequence (DNA): TGTGCCAGTCCGGACAGGGGGCTATTCTACGAGCAGTACTTC. Translation gives CASPDRGLFYEQYF.

J is TRBJ1-4 and V is TRBV29-1, with TRBD1 identical over 11 bases. J was trimmed by 7 bases and V by 6 bases; bases with no gene match: 4. This CDR3 spans 13 amino acids. The germline gives CDR1 SQVTM, CDR2 ANQGSEA. This chain's CDR3 is CSVGQGAGEKLFF. As DNA, the CDR3 is TGCAGCGTCGGACAGGGGGCGGGTGAAAAACTGTTTTTT.

The genes are TRBV7-8 and TRBJ2-3; D call uncertain. CDR1 is SGHVS, CDR2 FQNEAQ, per germline. V dropped 1 base and J dropped 1 base, with 12 bases sitting between them. CDR3 length: 16 amino acids. CDR3 nucleotide sequence: TGTGCCAGCAGCTTAGTTCTCAGTTTGGGCACAGATACGCAGTATTTT. Translation: CASSLVLSLGTDTQYF.

In this sample, this clone turned up once. The V and J genes are TRBV30 and TRBJ1-2; D gene unclear. Germline CDR1 reads GTSNPN; CDR2 reads SVGIG (reference sequence). The CDR3 is made up of 13 amino acids. Deletions cut 2 bases from V and 7 bases from J, with 14 bases between. CDR3 bases: TGTGCCTGGAGTAGCCCGCCAGAAGGTGGCTACACCTTC. This translates into CAWSSPPEGGYTF.

The chain employs TRBV6-5 and TRBJ1-1; no clear D. The CDR3 has 13 amino acids. Germline assignment: CDR1 MNHEY and CDR2 SVGAGI. Trimming took off 2 bases at V and 7 bases at J, with 11 bases between the two ends. The CDR3 DNA is TGTGCCAGCAGTTACAAGGGTTACGGTGAAGCTTTCTTT. This codes for CASSYKGYGEAFF.

The V call is TRBV2, the J call TRBJ2-7; a weak D match, TRBD1 (6 bases). The V end was cut by 5 bases, the J end by 2 bases, with 13 bases between. The germline V gene has CDR1 SNHLY and CDR2 FYNNEI. CDR3 length equals 14 residues. The CDR3 nucleotides read TGTGCCAGCAGTTCTAGGACAGATACCTACGAGCAGTACTTC. It yields the protein CASSSRTDTYEQYF.

The rearrangement uses TRBV5-6 and TRBJ2-7, with D possibly TRBD1 on 5 matching bases. Germline V CDR1 and CDR2: SGHDT, YYEEEE. The CDR3 spans 14 residues. V was trimmed by 4 bases and J by 2 bases, leaving 13 bases between them. The CDR3 sequence: CASSPPRVTYEQYF. The CDR3 coding sequence is TGTGCCAGCAGCCCACCCAGGGTTACCTACGAGCAGTACTTC.

This chain connects TRBV7-2 to TRBJ2-2; TRBD1 agrees at 9 bases. CDR1 and CDR2 from the germline V gene are SGHTA and FQGNSA. The J segment lost 2 bases and the V segment lost 4 bases, leaving 5 bases of the junction unmatched. This CDR3 contains 16 residues. CDR3 nucleotide sequence: TGTGCCAGCAGCTATGGGACAGGGCACAACACCGGGGAGCTGTTTTTT. Translating gives CASSYGTGHNTGELFF.

This clone appeared once. The chain carries TRBV30 and TRBJ2-7, with TRBD2 matching 8 bases. Looked up from germline, CDR1 is GTSNPN and CDR2 is SVGIG (reference sequence). There are 14 residues in the CDR3. V gave up 1 base and J gave up 3 bases; unmatched junction bases: 5. CDR3 loop: CAWSGREDIYEQYF. CDR3 sequence (DNA): TGTGCCTGGAGTGGGCGGGAGGATATCTACGAGCAGTACTTC.